The sequence of this T cell receptor beta chain was determined in a study of radiotherapy plus CTLA-4 blockade in lung cancer. Across the study: Disease control was present in roughly 29% of patients, and objective responses in 18%.

The CDR3 consists of 18 residues. Germline-derived CDR1 and CDR2 are SGHNT and YYREEE (reference sequence). The V gene end was trimmed by 0 bases and the J gene end by 0 bases; junction bases not matched to a gene: 4. Enrolled patients, whose metastatic non-small-cell lung cancer was chemo-refractory, received focal radiation plus CTLA-4 blockade with ipilimumab. Points from the study as a whole: Dynamics of early blood T cell clones, together with interferon-beta, were reportedly the best predictors of response. Once radiotherapy plus ipilimumab had been given, TCR clones derived from tumor expanded in blood.

In regard to this clone: Its antigen is as yet unknown.

Data came from immunoSEQ multiplex PCR; TCRdb stores just in-frame clones and leaves some out. The sample records nearly 110,000 clones, approximately 81% being singletons. The gene calls are TRBV5-4 and TRBJ2-6; 9 bases match TRBD1. The receptor's source is a human donor with non-small cell lung cancer that progressed on radiotherapy plus ipilimumab. Some clones in this sample may be carry-over from other donors' samples. The sample in question was peripheral blood, obtained from a patient treated with radiotherapy plus ipilimumab. CDR3 residues: CASSLGGQGPSGANVLTF. DNA of the CDR3: TGTGCCAGCAGCTTGGGGGGACAGGGACCCTCTGGGGCCAACGTCCTGACTTTC.